The source of this TCR beta chain is a study of shared clonotypes between healthy human individuals. General study results and limits: Across a handful of donors, naive CD4 shared roughly 5%, naive CD8 less than 4%, memory CD4 2.3%, memory CD8 over 0.3%. The researchers took only blood, and tissue repertoires probably look different. What naive subsets generally showed was a larger estimated richness than memory subsets showed.

Comments on this clone: The antigen is unknown.

Original processing methods: For the immunoSEQ data, sequences were junction-only without quality scores, so filtering differed. The protocol was immunoSEQ multiplex PCR, while the TCRdb copy is restricted to in-frame clones and leaves out a portion. V and J calls plus clone size are reproduced from that table; the DNA served to infer D and trimming. The profile shows approximately 650,000 clones, 95% of them singletons. CD8 cells classed as naive were CD45RO-negative and positively selected for CCR7, excluding terminally differentiated effector memory CD45RA+ cells. The sample consisted of naive CD8+ T cells sorted from blood. The receptor's source is a woman aged 30 to 39 in good health.

The CDR3 DNA reads as TGTGCCAGCAGCTTAGAGCGGACAGGGACCTCCTCTAGGGGCTACACCTTC. Translating gives CASSLERTGTSSRGYTF. The rearrangement joins TRBV7-8 to TRBJ1-2; 8 nucleotides line up with TRBD1. CDR3 length equals 17 residues. V lost 1 base to trimming and J lost 8 bases; unmatched junction nucleotides: 15. Germline V gene sequence: CDR1 SGHVS, CDR2 FQNEAQ.